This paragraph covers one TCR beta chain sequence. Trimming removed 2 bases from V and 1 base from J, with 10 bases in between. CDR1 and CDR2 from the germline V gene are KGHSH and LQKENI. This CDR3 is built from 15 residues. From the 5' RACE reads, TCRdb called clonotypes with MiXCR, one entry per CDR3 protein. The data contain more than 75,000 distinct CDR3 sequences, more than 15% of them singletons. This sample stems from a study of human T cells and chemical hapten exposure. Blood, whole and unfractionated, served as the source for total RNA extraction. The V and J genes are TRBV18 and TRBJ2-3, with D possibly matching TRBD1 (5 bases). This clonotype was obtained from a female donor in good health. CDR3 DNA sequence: TGTGCCAGCTCACCATTACAGGCCCGCACAGATACGCAGTATTTT. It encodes CASSPLQARTDTQYF.